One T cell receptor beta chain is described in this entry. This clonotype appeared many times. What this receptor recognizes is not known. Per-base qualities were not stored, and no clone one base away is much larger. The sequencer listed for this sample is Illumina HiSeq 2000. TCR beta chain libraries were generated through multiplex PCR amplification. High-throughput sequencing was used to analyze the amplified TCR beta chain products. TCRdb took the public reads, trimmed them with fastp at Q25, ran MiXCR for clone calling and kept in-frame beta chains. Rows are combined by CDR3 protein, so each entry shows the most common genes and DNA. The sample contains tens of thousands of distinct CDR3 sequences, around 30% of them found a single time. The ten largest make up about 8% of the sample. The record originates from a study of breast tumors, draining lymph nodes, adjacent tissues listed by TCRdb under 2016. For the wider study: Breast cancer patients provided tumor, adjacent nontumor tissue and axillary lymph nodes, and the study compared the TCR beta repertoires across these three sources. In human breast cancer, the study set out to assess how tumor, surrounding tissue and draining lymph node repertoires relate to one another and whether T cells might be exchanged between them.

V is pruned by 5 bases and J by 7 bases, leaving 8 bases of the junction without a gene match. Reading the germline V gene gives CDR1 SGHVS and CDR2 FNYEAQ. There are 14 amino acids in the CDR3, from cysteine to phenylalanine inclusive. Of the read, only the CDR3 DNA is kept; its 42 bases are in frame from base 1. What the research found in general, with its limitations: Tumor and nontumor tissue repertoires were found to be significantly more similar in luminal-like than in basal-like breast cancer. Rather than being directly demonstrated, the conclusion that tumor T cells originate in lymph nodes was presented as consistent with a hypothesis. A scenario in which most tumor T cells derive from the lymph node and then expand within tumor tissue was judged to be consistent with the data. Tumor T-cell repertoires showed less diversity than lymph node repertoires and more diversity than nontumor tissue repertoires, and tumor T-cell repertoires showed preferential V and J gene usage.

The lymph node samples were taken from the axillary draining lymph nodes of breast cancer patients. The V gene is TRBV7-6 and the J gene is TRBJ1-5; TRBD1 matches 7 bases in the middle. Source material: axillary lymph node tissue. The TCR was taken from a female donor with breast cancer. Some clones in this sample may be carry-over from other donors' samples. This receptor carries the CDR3 CASSPRQGEQPQHF. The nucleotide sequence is TGTGCCAGCAGCCCTCGCCAGGGGGAACAGCCCCAGCATTTT. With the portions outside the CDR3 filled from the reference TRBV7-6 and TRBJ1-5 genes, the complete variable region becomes GAGVSQSPRYKVTKRGQDVALRCDPISGHVSLYWYRQALGQGPEFLTYFNYEAQQDKSGLPNDRFSAERPEGSISTLTIQRTEQRDSAMYRCASSPRQGEQPQHFGDGTRLSIL.